A selection of T cell receptor beta chains follows, all from one sample in a study of early T cells in non-severe SARS-CoV-2 infection. Each CDR3 protein gets one entry after TCRdb re-called the 5' RACE reads with MiXCR. The sample gives roughly 69,000 distinct CDR3 sequences, roughly 10% of which show up once; roughly 15% is in the top ten. This material consisted of whole blood, taken at baseline. The source of these receptors is an adult who was a healthcare worker with PCR-confirmed SARS-CoV-2 infection or an uninfected control (not recorded which). Each CDR3 is given with its conserved first and last residue. D genes are given only for firm matches. The size of a clone is reported for some rows only, either as once, few or many, or as a class for expanded clones.

TRBV30,TRBJ2-3,few,NA,TGTGCCTGGAAAGGAGCCCATCGGATAGGGACTACGCAGTATTTT,CAWKGAHRIGTTQYF
TRBV20-1,TRBJ2-1,many,TRBD2,TGCAGTGCTTCCTCCCTTCTAGCGGGAGCTCGGTCCTACAATGAGCAGTTCTTC,CSASSLLAGARSYNEQFF
TRBV28,TRBJ2-1,NA,TRBD2,TGTGCCAGCAGTTTATCTTCGACTAGCCGGCCGCTCTTC,CASSLSSTSRPLF
TRBV10-3,TRBJ1-2,few,TRBD1,TGTGCCATCAGTGACTCGAAGACGGGACAGGTTACTGTCTACACCTTC,CAISDSKTGQVTVYTF
TRBV6-6,TRBJ1-1,many,NA,TGTGCCAGCAGGTCGTCAGGGGTCGGCACTGAAGCTTTCTTT,CASRSSGVGTEAFF
TRBV3-1,TRBJ2-1,many,NA,TGTGCCAGCAGCCCCCTCGGGGGGCGCGTGTACAATGAGCAGTTCTTC,CASSPLGGRVYNEQFF
TRBV30,TRBJ1-1,many,NA,TGTGCCTGGAGTCCCACGAAGAACACTGAAGCTTTCTTT,CAWSPTKNTEAFF
TRBV29-1,TRBJ2-1,many,TRBD2,TGCAGCGTTGTCTCGCGGGAGGGGTGGAATGAGCAGTTCTTC,CSVVSREGWNEQFF
TRBV7-2,TRBJ1-1,many,TRBD1,TGTGCCAGCAGCCGACAGGGGGCTGGCACTGAAGCTTTCTTT,CASSRQGAGTEAFF
TRBV6-2/TRBV6-3,TRBJ2-5,many,NA,TGTGCCAGCAGTTACCCGAGAGCGGGTCAGGAGACCCAGTACTTC,CASSYPRAGQETQYF
TRBV2,TRBJ2-7,many,NA,TGTGCCAGCAGATATCCAGGGGCCGCCTACGAGCAGTACTTC,CASRYPGAAYEQYF
TRBV7-2,TRBJ2-3,many,NA,TGTGCCAGCAACCCGACATTGGCAGATACGCAGTATTTT,CASNPTLADTQYF
TRBV7-2,TRBJ1-2,many,NA,TGTGCCAGCAGCTTAGAAGGGCTCCCCCAGGACTACACCTTC,CASSLEGLPQDYTF
TRBV7-3,TRBJ2-1,many,TRBD2,TGTGCCAGCAGCCCAACTAGCGGGCACTACAATGAGCAGTTCTTC,CASSPTSGHYNEQFF
TRBV20-1,TRBJ1-4,many,TRBD1,TGCAGTGCGCCGCAGGGGGCTCCTAATGAAAAACTGTTTTTT,CSAPQGAPNEKLFF
TRBV28,TRBJ2-5,few,NA,TGTGCCAGCAGTCGGACATCCCTGGGCGAAGAGACCCAGTACTTC,CASSRTSLGEETQYF
TRBV4-2,TRBJ2-2,few,NA,TGTGCCAGCAGCCAAGCGGACACCGGGGAGCTGTTTTTT,CASSQADTGELFF
TRBV5-5,TRBJ1-1,NA,NA,TGTGTCAGCAGCCATCTCACAGGACCCCTGAACACTGAAGCTTTCTTT,CVSSHLTGPLNTEAFF
TRBV28,TRBJ2-1,many,NA,TGTGCCAGCGGTAAACAGGGATCCAATGAGCAGTTCTTC,CASGKQGSNEQFF
TRBV27,TRBJ2-1,few,TRBD2,TGTGCCAGCAGCTTGCTTAGCGGGAGTGCCCATGAGCAGTTCTTC,CASSLLSGSAHEQFF
TRBV6-2/TRBV6-3,TRBJ1-1,many,TRBD1,TGTGCCAGCAGTTACTTGGAGGGACAGGGATTGGACACTGAAGCTTTCTTT,CASSYLEGQGLDTEAFF
TRBV19,TRBJ2-1,NA,TRBD2,TGTGCCAGTAAGCTAGCGGGATTCTCTTACAATGAGCAGTTCTTC,CASKLAGFSYNEQFF
TRBV24-1,TRBJ2-1,NA,NA,TGTGCCACCAGTGACAGGGACCGCAGCTCCTACAATGAGCAGTTCTTC,CATSDRDRSSYNEQFF
TRBV7-9,TRBJ2-6,many,TRBD2,TGTGCCAGCAGCTTACCCCTAGCGGGATTAGGAGGGGCCAACGTCCTGACTTTC,CASSLPLAGLGGANVLTF
TRBV7-9,TRBJ2-7,NA,NA,TGTGCCAGCAGCCCCCAAGGGTTCACCTACGAGCAGTACTTC,CASSPQGFTYEQYF
TRBV7-2,TRBJ1-6,few,NA,TGTGCCAGCAGCTTCAGGGGAATAATGGCACCCCTCCACTTT,CASSFRGIMAPLHF
TRBV14,TRBJ2-7,many,NA,TGTGCCAGCAGCCAGCTATACGAGCAGTACTTC,CASSQLYEQYF
TRBV28,TRBJ2-2,NA,NA,TGTGCCAGCAGAGAGGGTTACACCGGGGAGCTGTTTTTT,CASREGYTGELFF
TRBV12-3/TRBV12-4,TRBJ2-3,many,NA,TGTGCCAGCAGTCCGGGACACATTACGCAGTATTTT,CASSPGHITQYF
TRBV6-2/TRBV6-3,TRBJ2-7,NA,TRBD2,TGTGCCAGCAACTGGGGGAAGGGACTAGCCTACGAGCAGTACTTC,CASNWGKGLAYEQYF
TRBV12-3/TRBV12-4,TRBJ2-1,NA,NA,TGTGCCAGCAGTCCAGAAGTCTGGACGGAACACAATGAGCAGTTCTTC,CASSPEVWTEHNEQFF
TRBV7-9,TRBJ1-6,many,NA,TGTGCCAGCAGAAAAGGGGGGTCGGAGGGCTCACCCCTCCACTTT,CASRKGGSEGSPLHF
TRBV19,TRBJ1-2,NA,NA,TGTGCCAGTCGGACAGCTAACTATGGCTACACCTTC,CASRTANYGYTF
TRBV4-3,TRBJ2-1,medium-sized,TRBD2,TGCGCCAGCAGCCAGGGACTAGCGGCTATCTCGATTCGCTACAATGAGCAGTTCTTC,CASSQGLAAISIRYNEQFF
TRBV5-1,TRBJ2-7,many,TRBD2,TGCGCCAGCAGCCACGGGACTAGCGGAGCAAAGACCTACGAGCAGTACTTC,CASSHGTSGAKTYEQYF
TRBV12-3/TRBV12-4,TRBJ1-1,many,NA,TGTGCCAGCAGTTTGACAGAGTCTGAAGCTTTCTTT,CASSLTESEAFF
TRBV29-1,TRBJ2-7,NA,TRBD1,TGCAGCGTTGGGGGACAGGGGAGGGAGCAGTACTTC,CSVGGQGREQYF
TRBV7-2,TRBJ2-3,few,TRBD2,TGTGCCAGCAGCTTAGCGTTACTAGCGGTCCCCGATACGCAGTATTTT,CASSLALLAVPDTQYF
TRBV29-1,TRBJ1-1,few,NA,TGCAGCGTTTTAGTGCAGTTTAGATTCCAGAACACTGAAGCTTTCTTT,CSVLVQFRFQNTEAFF
TRBV7-9,TRBJ1-1,many,NA,TGTGCCAGCAGCTTTTCAGGGTCTAACACTGAAGCTTTCTTT,CASSFSGSNTEAFF
TRBV7-2,TRBJ1-6,many,NA,TGTGCCAGCAGCTTAGCCGAGGGTACCCTCCACTTT,CASSLAEGTLHF
TRBV5-6,TRBJ1-5,many,NA,TGTGCCAGCAGCTTGGCAGGGAAGATGCGCAATCAGCCCCAGCATTTT,CASSLAGKMRNQPQHF
TRBV2,TRBJ2-1,many,TRBD2,TGTGCCAGCAGGGACAGCCTACTAGCGGGGGCAGACAATGAGCAGTTCTTC,CASRDSLLAGADNEQFF
TRBV27,TRBJ2-3,NA,NA,TGTGCCAGCAGTTTACAGCGACAAAGCACAGATACGCAGTATTTT,CASSLQRQSTDTQYF
TRBV18,TRBJ1-1,few,TRBD1,TGTGCCAGCTCACCAAGGTCAGGGGGGAAGACTGAAGCTTTCTTT,CASSPRSGGKTEAFF
TRBV4-2,TRBJ2-6,many,NA,TGTGCCAGCAGCCAATCTAGACTGAACTCTGGGGCCAACGTCCTGACTTTC,CASSQSRLNSGANVLTF
TRBV12-3/TRBV12-4,TRBJ2-1,NA,TRBD2,TGTGCCAGCATCCCAGGGACTAGCGGGAGGGGAGGTGAGCAGTTCTTC,CASIPGTSGRGGEQFF
TRBV24-1,TRBJ2-1,few,NA,TGTGCCACCAGTGTTTACGGGCGTTTAGGAAATGAGCAGTTCTTC,CATSVYGRLGNEQFF
TRBV6-6,TRBJ2-3,many,TRBD2,TGTGCCAGCAGTTACCCCCAAAAGGGAGGGGTTACAGATACGCAGTATTTT,CASSYPQKGGVTDTQYF
TRBV24-1,TRBJ1-1,few,TRBD1,TGTGCCACCAGTGACTCCGACAGGGTTGGCTCTGAAGCTTTCTTT,CATSDSDRVGSEAFF
TRBV12-3/TRBV12-4,TRBJ2-4,many,NA,TGTGCCAGCAGTACCCAACTAGGGATGTTAGCCAAAAACATTCAGTACTTC,CASSTQLGMLAKNIQYF